This TCR beta chain originates from a study of T cell responses to AZD1222 COVID-19 vaccine. CDR1 is MDHEN, CDR2 SYDVKM, per germline. J lost 7 bases, V lost 5 bases, and 13 bases had no gene match. The CDR3 contains 16 residues. Sequenced by immunoSEQ multiplex PCR; TCRdb stores in-frame clones only, minus some. The sample yields about 100,000 clones, 88% seen once. The chain joins TRBV28 to TRBJ1-5; the match to TRBD1 covers 8 bases. The sample here was peripheral blood, taken on day 0 of AZD1222 vaccination. The clonotype comes from an adult in good health. DNA for the CDR3: TGTGCCAGCAGTATCTCCTCGTCCAGGGGGCGGCAGCCCCAGCATTTT. This gives the protein CASSISSSRGRQPQHF.